Listed here are 24 T cell receptor beta chains from one sample, sequenced in a study of T cells in Graves' hyperthyroidism and ophthalmopathy. Amplification targeted TCR beta CDR3 regions from RNA transcripts. The study used the HTBI primer set for a first-round RT-PCR of the TCR CDR3. TCRdb reprocessed the multiplex PCR reads via MiXCR and lists one record per CDR3 protein. The data contain 550,000 to 800,000 distinct CDR3 sequences, 15% to 20% of them singletons. Sequenced material: blood. The source is a man aged 18 to 29 with Graves' hyperthyroidism.

This clonotype was detected once. For the CDR3, the DNA is TGTGCCAGCTCACCTCCCAGGGTGATGGGAGAAGGCGAAGAACTGTTTTTT. Its translation is CASSPPRVMGEGEELFF. V usage is TRBV18 and J usage is TRBJ1-4, with TRBD1 as a possible D gene (5 bases). Germline V gives CDR1 KGHSH, CDR2 LQKENI. Trimming left V 3 bases short and J 12 bases short, with 26 bases between. The CDR3 has 17 amino acids.

This clonotype was counted ten times or more. This chain joins TRBV27 and TRBJ2-7; tentatively, D is TRBD1 (6 bases). Germline CDR1 reads MNHEY; CDR2 reads SMNVEV (reference sequence). The CDR3 runs 13 residues. The germline V and J ends were trimmed by 7 bases and 0 bases, with 10 bases remaining between them. The DNA for the CDR3 is TGTGCCAGCACGTCAGGGGCCTCCTACGAGCAGTACTTC. Its translation: CASTSGASYEQYF.

This chain uses TRBV6-1 with TRBJ1-6; TRBD1 matches 7 bases. The CDR3 runs to 14 residues. CDR1 and CDR2 from the germline V gene are MNHNS and SASEGT. Losses at the gene ends were 4 bases for V and 8 bases for J; bases not matched to a gene: 5. In nucleotides, the CDR3 is TGTGCCAGCAGTGCCGGGACAGTCCATTCACCCCTCCACTTT. Translating it yields CASSAGTVHSPLHF.

This clonotype has only a few counts. The V call is TRBV29-1, the J call TRBJ2-5, with 9 bases aligning to TRBD2. V gave up 2 bases and J gave up 3 bases; unmatched junction bases: 1. The germline CDR1 and CDR2 sequences are SQVTM and ANQGSEA. The CDR3 totals 13 residues. Here the CDR3 reads CSVELAGKETQYF. The CDR3 bases are TGCAGCGTTGAACTAGCGGGGAAAGAGACCCAGTACTTC.

With regard to this clonotype: One junction end disagrees with the germline gene, perhaps due to a read error. This chain connects TRBV28 to TRBJ2-6; D possibly corresponds to TRBD2 (6 bases). This CDR3 has 15 amino acids. CDR1 MDHEN and CDR2 SYDVKM come from the germline V gene. The CDR3, as DNA: TGTGCCGGCAGGTTAACAGCGGGTGGGGCCAACGTCCTGACTTTC. As protein: CAGRLTAGGANVLTF.

The rearrangement joins TRBV6-1 to TRBJ2-7; 13 nucleotides agree with TRBD2. Trimming removed 10 bases from V and 0 bases from J; junction bases left unmatched: 3. The CDR3 has 14 residues. Germline values: CDR1 MNHNS, CDR2 SASEGT. The CDR3 protein is CAIRTSGSSYEQYF. The CDR3 DNA reads as TGTGCCATTAGGACTAGCGGGAGCTCCTACGAGCAGTACTTC.

This chain links TRBV7-9 with TRBJ1-1, with no clear D. CDR3 length equals 11 residues. V lost 4 bases, J lost 7 bases, and 7 bases lay in between. The germline gives CDR1 SEHNR, CDR2 FQNEAQ (reference sequence). Here the CDR3 DNA reads TGTGCCAGCAGCTGGTCGGGTGAAGCTTTCTTT. This codes for CASSWSGEAFF.

This clonotype has only one observation. This chain uses TRBV14 with TRBJ2-2; D not resolved. The ends were cut back, 2 bases at V and 9 bases at J, with 10 bases in the middle. This CDR3 is 13 amino acids long. Per the germline V gene, CDR1 is SGHDN and CDR2 is FVKESK. The CDR3 here is CASSQNQFRELFF. In DNA, the CDR3 is TGTGCCAGCAGCCAAAATCAATTCCGGGAGCTGTTTTTT.

This clonotype was observed a few times. The chain recombines TRBV11-3 with TRBJ2-1; a weak D match, TRBD2 (7 bases). Germline V lookup: CDR1 SGHNT, CDR2 YENEEA. Deletions cut 5 bases from V and 6 bases from J, with 20 bases between. The CDR3 sequence is 16 residues long. The CDR3 sequence is CASSTRGGTSTNEQFF. CDR3 bases: TGTGCCAGCAGCACTAGGGGGGGGACGTCAACCAATGAGCAGTTCTTC. Variable domain in full (rest from reference TRBV11-3 and TRBJ2-1): EAGVVQSPRYKIIEKKQPVAFWCNPISGHNTLYWYLQNLGQGPELLIRYENEEAVDDSQLPKDRFSAERLKGVDSTLKIQPAELGDSAVYLCASSTRGGTSTNEQFFGPGTRLTVL.

This clonotype was detected a few times. This rearrangement joins TRBV19 to TRBJ2-7, with TRBD1 matching 7 bases. CDR1 is LNHDA and CDR2 is SQIVND in the germline V gene (reference sequence). This CDR3 region has 15 residues. The junction had 6 bases not matched to a gene; V was cut back by 3 bases and J by 1 base. CDR3 nucleotide sequence: TGTGCCAGTAGTATGCCGGGACAGTTATCCTACGAGCAGTACTTC. Protein sequence: CASSMPGQLSYEQYF. Full variable domain (rest looked up from reference TRBV19 and TRBJ2-7): DGGITQSPKYLFRKEGQNVTLSCEQNLNHDAMYWYRQDPGQGLRLIYYSQIVNDFQKGDIAEGYSVSREKKESFPLTVTSAQKNPTAFYLCASSMPGQLSYEQYFGPGTRLTVT.

This clonotype was counted many times. The chain has TRBV29-1 and TRBJ2-7, with D possibly called TRBD1 or TRBD2 (7 bases each). Germline CDR1 SQVTM, CDR2 ANQGSEA. V gave up 6 bases and J gave up 4 bases, with 22 bases separating them. The CDR3 length is 15 residues. The CDR3 DNA reads as TGCAGCGTCTCAGGGGGTGGCGGGAGTGGTTACGAGCAGTACTTC. This gives the protein CSVSGGGGSGYEQYF.

Concerning this clonotype itself: A junction boundary mismatches the germline segment, possibly from a read error. The rearrangement uses TRBV12-3 or TRBV12-4 and TRBJ2-1, with TRBD2 matching over 12 bases. The CDR3 length is 15 residues. CDR3 coding DNA: TGTGCCAGCACTCTAGCGGGAGGGCCCCGCAATAAGCAGTTCTTC. This gives the protein CASTLAGGPRNKQFF.

Points on this clonotype: Possible read error: a much larger clone is one base away. The chain recombines TRBV6-2 or TRBV6-3 with TRBJ1-5, with D uncertain. V was pared by 6 bases and J by 8 bases, with 11 bases between. Germline CDR1 is MNHEY and CDR2 is SVGEGT. The CDR3 totals 12 residues. Here the CDR3 reads CASRVTHEPQHF. The DNA for the CDR3 is TGTGCCAGCAGAGTTACCCACGAGCCCCAGCATTTT.

The chain carries TRBV4-2 and TRBJ2-5; a possible D gene is TRBD2 (5 bases). The CDR3 has 15 amino acids. V was cut by 0 bases and J by 0 bases, with 8 bases left in between. CDR1 is LGHNA and CDR2 is YNFKEQ in the germline V gene. The CDR3 sequence: CASSQDRRYQETQYF. CDR3 sequence (DNA): TGTGCCAGCAGCCAAGATAGGAGGTACCAAGAGACCCAGTACTTC.

This clonotype has ten or more counts. The CDR3 reads CASSYSSGLSTDTQYF. In DNA, the CDR3 is TGTGCCAGCAGTTACTCGAGCGGACTAAGCACAGATACGCAGTATTTT. The chain combines TRBV6-5 with TRBJ2-3, with D possibly TRBD2 on 6 matching bases. The CDR3 loop spans 16 amino acids. Trimming left V 0 bases short and J 0 bases short, with 10 bases between. Germline CDR1 is MNHEY and CDR2 is SVGAGI.

This clonotype was seen a few times. Here the CDR3 reads CSAEGQGKEQFF. CDR3 DNA sequence: TGCAGTGCTGAGGGACAGGGAAAAGAGCAGTTCTTC. V and J are TRBV20-1 and TRBJ2-1; 9 nucleotides agree with TRBD1. CDR3 size: 12 residues. The trim removed 5 bases at V and 10 bases at J, leaving 6 bases unmatched. Per germline, CDR1 DFQATT and CDR2 SNEGSKA (reference sequence).

This clonotype was detected ten times or more. The chain carries TRBV18 and TRBJ2-3, with D possibly being TRBD1 (5 bases). V was cut by 2 bases and J by 0 bases, with 12 bases left in between. This CDR3 region has 16 residues. Germline V gives CDR1 KGHSH, CDR2 LQKENI. CDR3 coding DNA: TGTGCCAGCTCACCAATGACAGCTACTAGCACAGATACGCAGTATTTT. Its translation: CASSPMTATSTDTQYF.

V gene TRBV5-6 combines with J gene TRBJ2-1; no definite D call. The CDR3 has 12 residues. V gave up 4 bases and J gave up 9 bases, with 11 bases separating them. CDR1 and CDR2 (germline): SGHDT, YYEEEE. Here the CDR3 reads CASSALGSEQFF. CDR3 DNA: TGTGCCAGCAGCGCCCTGGGAAGTGAGCAGTTCTTC.

The chain employs TRBV20-1 and TRBJ1-2, with a weak D call TRBD1 (6 bases). This CDR3 contains 12 residues. Per the germline V gene, CDR1 is DFQATT and CDR2 is SNEGSKA (reference sequence). V was pared by 6 bases and J by 2 bases, with 10 bases between. The CDR3 DNA is TGCAGTGCCTTAGGGGGAAACTATGGCTACACCTTC. Translating it yields CSALGGNYGYTF.

This clonotype was detected once. V and J are TRBV20-1 and TRBJ2-1, with TRBD2 matching over 9 bases. The J segment lost 8 bases and the V segment lost 3 bases, leaving 20 bases of the junction unmatched. This CDR3 is 18 amino acids long. Germline V gives CDR1 DFQATT, CDR2 SNEGSKA (reference sequence). CDR3 DNA: TGCAGTGCTAGGGAGGGACTCGTAGCGGGAGCCCCCAGGGATGAGCAGTTCTTC. Translating gives CSAREGLVAGAPRDEQFF.

This clonotype has only a few counts. The chain uses TRBV20-1 and TRBJ2-7; no definite D call. The V and J ends lost 1 base and 1 base respectively, with 8 bases between them. Germline V gene data show CDR1 as DFQATT and CDR2 as SNEGSKA (reference sequence). The CDR3 is made up of 13 amino acids. CDR3 DNA: TGCAGTGCTAGAGTTTTCGGGTCCTACGAGCAGTACTTC. Translating it yields CSARVFGSYEQYF.

This clonotype came up many times. This chain joins TRBV5-8 and TRBJ2-1; D is undetermined. The germline CDR1 and CDR2 sequences are SGHTS and YDEGEE. V lost 1 base and J lost 10, with 12 bases in between. The CDR3 spans 13 residues. The DNA of the CDR3 is TGTGCCAGCAGCTTGTCCGCGTCCTGGGAGCAGTTCTTC. The encoded protein is CASSLSASWEQFF.

The V call is TRBV28, the J call TRBJ2-2; TRBD1 is a possible D gene (5 bases). Germline assignment: CDR1 MDHEN and CDR2 SYDVKM. CDR3 length equals 13 residues. Trimming removed 7 bases at V and 2 bases at J, with 8 bases between. The chain's CDR3 is CASNQGNTGELFF. CDR3 sequence (DNA): TGTGCCAGCAATCAGGGTAACACCGGGGAGCTGTTTTTT.

The chain combines TRBV7-6 with TRBJ2-7, with D possibly being TRBD2 (6 bases). CDR1 is SGHVS and CDR2 is FNYEAQ in the germline V gene. This CDR3 has 15 residues. V was trimmed by 5 bases and J by 7 bases, leaving 21 bases between them. The CDR3 coding sequence is TGTGCCAGCAGCGGTTCTGGCGGGACGTCCGTGGAGCAGTACTTC. Protein: CASSGSGGTSVEQYF.